This is a list of T cell receptor beta chains from one sample in a study of blood T cells in healthy people across ages. TCRdb reprocessed the 5' RACE reads with MiXCR, giving one entry per CDR3 protein. The sample holds approximately 800,000 distinct CDR3 sequences; 46% are singletons and the top ten take about a sixth. The sequencing sample was made of blood. The receptor source for this set is a man older than 75 in good health. Each CDR3 is given with its conserved first and last residue. Fields, in order: V gene, CDR3 length, D gene, clone size, J gene, CDR3 protein, CDR3 DNA. The D gene is left open where the match is weak. Part of the rows lack a size; the others show once, few, many or a class for expanded clones.

v_gene: TRBV6-5; len: 11; d_gene: NA; abundance: NA; j_gene: TRBJ1-2; CDR3aa: CASMGSLGYTF; CDR3nt: TGTGCCAGCATGGGTTCGCTCGGCTACACCTTC
v_gene: TRBV6-2/TRBV6-3; len: 14; d_gene: NA; abundance: NA; j_gene: TRBJ2-4; CDR3aa: CASSYSVAKNIQYF; CDR3nt: TGTGCCAGCAGTTACTCCGTAGCCAAAAACATTCAGTACTTC
v_gene: TRBV5-1; len: 15; d_gene: NA; abundance: NA; j_gene: TRBJ1-5; CDR3aa: CASSVTEASNQPQHF; CDR3nt: TGCGCCAGCAGCGTGACAGAGGCAAGCAATCAGCCCCAGCATTTT
v_gene: TRBV7-2; len: 14; d_gene: NA; abundance: many; j_gene: TRBJ2-3; CDR3aa: CASSLEVRTDTQYF; CDR3nt: TGTGCCAGCAGCTTAGAAGTGAGGACAGATACGCAGTATTTT
v_gene: TRBV5-1; len: 14; d_gene: NA; abundance: NA; j_gene: TRBJ2-1; CDR3aa: CASSFHSTTGEQFF; CDR3nt: TGCGCCAGCAGCTTTCATTCCACGACGGGTGAGCAGTTCTTC
v_gene: TRBV7-8; len: 12; d_gene: NA; abundance: NA; j_gene: TRBJ2-7; CDR3aa: CASAWTSYERYF; CDR3nt: TGTGCCAGCGCATGGACATCTTACGAGCGGTACTTC
v_gene: TRBV6-5; len: 14; d_gene: NA; abundance: few; j_gene: TRBJ2-1; CDR3aa: CASSDVLDSHEQFF; CDR3nt: TGTGCCAGCAGTGACGTGTTGGACAGCCATGAGCAGTTCTTC
v_gene: TRBV28; len: 11; d_gene: NA; abundance: few; j_gene: TRBJ2-7; CDR3aa: CASGLLYEQYF; CDR3nt: TGTGCCAGCGGCCTTCTATACGAGCAGTACTTC
v_gene: TRBV29-1; len: 15; d_gene: NA; abundance: NA; j_gene: TRBJ2-3; CDR3aa: CSVEGLGYRTDTQYF; CDR3nt: TGCAGCGTTGAAGGTCTCGGTTACCGCACAGATACGCAGTATTTT
v_gene: TRBV13; len: 16; d_gene: TRBD1; abundance: NA; j_gene: TRBJ1-5; CDR3aa: CASSLGGTGGLQPQHF; CDR3nt: TGTGCCAGCAGCTTAGGGGGGACAGGGGGCCTTCAGCCCCAGCATTTT
v_gene: TRBV7-2; len: 13; d_gene: NA; abundance: few; j_gene: TRBJ2-1; CDR3aa: CASSLAYLAEQFF; CDR3nt: TGTGCCAGCAGCTTAGCGTACCTAGCTGAGCAGTTCTTC
v_gene: TRBV15; len: 14; d_gene: NA; abundance: NA; j_gene: TRBJ2-1; CDR3aa: CATSRAGSQFEQFF; CDR3nt: TGTGCCACCAGCAGAGCGGGGAGTCAGTTCGAGCAGTTCTTC
v_gene: TRBV6-5; len: 17; d_gene: NA; abundance: NA; j_gene: TRBJ2-1; CDR3aa: CASSYRSGQGKKNEQFF; CDR3nt: TGTGCCAGCAGTTATCGGTCCGGGCAGGGGAAAAAGAATGAGCAGTTCTTC
v_gene: TRBV30; len: 15; d_gene: TRBD1; abundance: few; j_gene: TRBJ2-1; CDR3aa: CAWSVLSTGENEQFF; CDR3nt: TGTGCCTGGAGTGTACTATCGACAGGGGAAAATGAGCAGTTCTTC
v_gene: TRBV10-3; len: 14; d_gene: NA; abundance: NA; j_gene: TRBJ2-5; CDR3aa: CAISVGDNPYERYF; CDR3nt: TGTGCCATCAGTGTGGGGGACAACCCCTACGAGCGGTACTTC
v_gene: TRBV20-1; len: 13; d_gene: TRBD2; abundance: once; j_gene: TRBJ2-5; CDR3aa: CSAVLAGGGEQYF; CDR3nt: TGCAGTGCTGTACTAGCGGGAGGGGGTGAGCAGTACTTC
v_gene: TRBV29-1; len: 14; d_gene: TRBD1; abundance: NA; j_gene: TRBJ2-7; CDR3aa: CSAGAGQGAFEQYF; CDR3nt: TGCAGCGCCGGAGCGGGACAGGGGGCTTTCGAGCAGTACTTC
v_gene: TRBV5-1; len: 14; d_gene: NA; abundance: few; j_gene: TRBJ2-5; CDR3aa: CASSPAPGPETQYF; CDR3nt: TGCGCCAGCAGCCCTGCGCCAGGACCAGAGACCCAGTACTTC
v_gene: TRBV12-3/TRBV12-4; len: 16; d_gene: NA; abundance: few; j_gene: TRBJ2-3; CDR3aa: CASSFHSSTSTDTQYF; CDR3nt: TGTGCCAGCAGTTTCCATAGTTCGACTAGCACAGATACGCAGTATTTT
v_gene: TRBV27; len: 13; d_gene: TRBD1; abundance: many; j_gene: TRBJ1-4; CDR3aa: CASSPQQGGRLFF; CDR3nt: TGTGCCAGCAGTCCGCAGCAGGGGGGTCGACTGTTTTTT
v_gene: TRBV28; len: 17; d_gene: NA; abundance: NA; j_gene: TRBJ2-3; CDR3aa: CASSKVRGYSIPDTQYF; CDR3nt: TGTGCCAGCAGTAAGGTTCGGGGATACTCAATCCCAGATACGCAGTATTTT
v_gene: TRBV11-2; len: 14; d_gene: NA; abundance: NA; j_gene: TRBJ2-5; CDR3aa: CASSSPGLSETQYF; CDR3nt: TGTGCCAGCAGCTCCCCTGGGCTGTCGGAGACCCAGTACTTC
v_gene: TRBV6-2/TRBV6-3; len: 13; d_gene: NA; abundance: NA; j_gene: TRBJ2-7; CDR3aa: CASGVLSYNEQYF; CDR3nt: TGTGCCTCCGGGGTGCTCTCCTACAATGAGCAGTACTTC
v_gene: TRBV7-2; len: 14; d_gene: NA; abundance: NA; j_gene: TRBJ2-2; CDR3aa: CASSLGPDGGELFF; CDR3nt: TGTGCCAGCAGCTTAGGACCGGACGGCGGGGAGCTGTTTTTT
v_gene: TRBV20-1; len: 15; d_gene: NA; abundance: NA; j_gene: TRBJ1-6; CDR3aa: CSGVTIGQNNSPLHF; CDR3nt: TGCAGTGGGGTGACCATCGGCCAGAATAATTCACCCCTCCACTTT
v_gene: TRBV12-3/TRBV12-4; len: 12; d_gene: NA; abundance: NA; j_gene: TRBJ2-5; CDR3aa: CAGSFSEETQYF; CDR3nt: TGTGCCGGCAGTTTCTCCGAGGAGACCCAGTACTTC
v_gene: TRBV3-1; len: 15; d_gene: NA; abundance: NA; j_gene: TRBJ2-7; CDR3aa: CASSQEVSFRYEQYF; CDR3nt: TGTGCCAGCAGCCAAGAAGTGTCGTTTCGGTACGAGCAGTACTTC
v_gene: TRBV6-1; len: 13; d_gene: NA; abundance: few; j_gene: TRBJ2-7; CDR3aa: CASSEARGSEQYF; CDR3nt: TGTGCCAGCAGTGAAGCTCGGGGGAGCGAGCAGTACTTC
v_gene: TRBV5-1; len: 15; d_gene: NA; abundance: NA; j_gene: TRBJ2-1; CDR3aa: CASSPDSNSYNEQFF; CDR3nt: TGCGCCAGCAGCCCGGACAGTAACTCCTACAATGAGCAGTTCTTC
v_gene: TRBV27; len: 16; d_gene: TRBD2; abundance: many; j_gene: TRBJ2-1; CDR3aa: CASSSLAGDLDNEQFF; CDR3nt: TGTGCCAGCAGTTCGCTAGCGGGAGATCTCGACAATGAGCAGTTCTTC
v_gene: TRBV4-3; len: 14; d_gene: NA; abundance: NA; j_gene: TRBJ2-3; CDR3aa: CASSQDVRAGTQYF; CDR3nt: TGCGCCAGCAGCCAAGATGTAAGGGCAGGTACGCAGTATTTT
v_gene: TRBV7-6; len: 15; d_gene: NA; abundance: few; j_gene: TRBJ1-3; CDR3aa: CASSLASASGNTIYF; CDR3nt: TGTGCCAGCAGCTTAGCCTCAGCATCTGGAAACACCATATATTTT
v_gene: TRBV29-1; len: 12; d_gene: TRBD1; abundance: NA; j_gene: TRBJ1-2; CDR3aa: CSVGQGSYGYTF; CDR3nt: TGCAGCGTGGGACAGGGCAGCTATGGCTACACCTTC
v_gene: TRBV7-9; len: 13; d_gene: NA; abundance: NA; j_gene: TRBJ2-7; CDR3aa: CASSLEEAYEQYF; CDR3nt: TGTGCCAGCAGCTTAGAGGAGGCCTACGAGCAGTACTTC
v_gene: TRBV12-3/TRBV12-4; len: 15; d_gene: TRBD1; abundance: NA; j_gene: TRBJ2-5; CDR3aa: CASSSGQGARGTQYF; CDR3nt: TGTGCCAGCAGTTCGGGACAGGGGGCGAGGGGGACCCAGTACTTC
v_gene: TRBV5-4; len: 13; d_gene: NA; abundance: NA; j_gene: TRBJ2-5; CDR3aa: CASSKDSQETQYF; CDR3nt: TGTGCCAGCAGCAAGGACAGCCAAGAGACCCAGTACTTC
v_gene: TRBV7-3; len: 15; d_gene: TRBD1; abundance: NA; j_gene: TRBJ2-7; CDR3aa: CASSVDRDPAYEQYF; CDR3nt: TGTGCCAGCAGCGTAGACAGGGACCCAGCCTACGAGCAGTACTTC
v_gene: TRBV7-2; len: 15; d_gene: TRBD1; abundance: few; j_gene: TRBJ2-1; CDR3aa: CASSRGTGGYNEQFF; CDR3nt: TGTGCCAGCAGCCGCGGGACAGGGGGCTACAATGAGCAGTTCTTC
v_gene: TRBV29-1; len: 8; d_gene: NA; abundance: NA; j_gene: TRBJ1-4; CDR3aa: CSVEKLFF; CDR3nt: TGCAGCGTGGAAAAACTGTTTTTT
v_gene: TRBV25-1; len: 14; d_gene: NA; abundance: few; j_gene: TRBJ2-7; CDR3aa: CASSASPRSYEQYF; CDR3nt: TGTGCCAGCAGTGCCAGCCCCCGCTCCTACGAGCAGTACTTC
v_gene: TRBV12-3/TRBV12-4; len: 15; d_gene: NA; abundance: few; j_gene: TRBJ2-7; CDR3aa: CASSGEAAGNYEQYF; CDR3nt: TGTGCCAGCAGTGGGGAAGCGGCGGGGAACTACGAGCAGTACTTC
v_gene: TRBV19; len: 20; d_gene: TRBD2; abundance: few; j_gene: TRBJ2-1; CDR3aa: CASSKNIPFATSGSGNEQFF; CDR3nt: TGTGCCAGTAGTAAGAACATTCCGTTTGCGACTAGCGGGAGCGGCAATGAGCAGTTCTTC
v_gene: TRBV7-7; len: 15; d_gene: NA; abundance: NA; j_gene: TRBJ2-3; CDR3aa: CASSLGGRPTDTQYF; CDR3nt: TGTGCTAGCAGCTTAGGAGGGAGGCCCACAGATACGCAGTATTTT
v_gene: TRBV27; len: 16; d_gene: TRBD2; abundance: NA; j_gene: TRBJ2-5; CDR3aa: CASKEVLAGGVETQYF; CDR3nt: TGTGCCAGCAAGGAGGTACTAGCGGGAGGTGTGGAGACCCAGTACTTC
v_gene: TRBV4-2; len: 18; d_gene: TRBD2; abundance: NA; j_gene: TRBJ2-5; CDR3aa: CASSQGTSGSWAVETQYF; CDR3nt: TGTGCCAGCAGCCAAGGGACTAGCGGGAGTTGGGCGGTGGAGACCCAGTACTTC
v_gene: TRBV5-1; len: 14; d_gene: NA; abundance: NA; j_gene: TRBJ2-3; CDR3aa: CASSQGGFADTQYF; CDR3nt: TGCGCCAGCAGCCAAGGGGGGTTTGCAGATACGCAGTATTTT
v_gene: TRBV12-3/TRBV12-4; len: 11; d_gene: NA; abundance: many; j_gene: TRBJ1-2; CDR3aa: CASSPRLAYTF; CDR3nt: TGTGCCAGCAGCCCAAGATTAGCCTACACCTTC
v_gene: TRBV7-2; len: 14; d_gene: NA; abundance: NA; j_gene: TRBJ2-3; CDR3aa: CASSPRDGPDTQYF; CDR3nt: TGTGCCAGCAGCCCCCGGGACGGTCCCGATACGCAGTATTTT
v_gene: TRBV7-2; len: 15; d_gene: TRBD1; abundance: NA; j_gene: TRBJ1-1; CDR3aa: CASSQRTGGNTEAFF; CDR3nt: TGTGCCAGCAGCCAGCGGACAGGCGGGAACACTGAAGCTTTCTTT
v_gene: TRBV20-1; len: 14; d_gene: TRBD2; abundance: NA; j_gene: TRBJ2-1; CDR3aa: CSPLSGRAIHEQFF; CDR3nt: TGCAGTCCCCTTAGCGGGAGGGCCATCCATGAGCAGTTCTTC
v_gene: TRBV6-1; len: 15; d_gene: TRBD1; abundance: few; j_gene: TRBJ2-1; CDR3aa: CASSQPGQGVDEQFF; CDR3nt: TGTGCCAGCAGTCAACCGGGACAGGGGGTCGATGAGCAGTTCTTC
v_gene: TRBV7-2; len: 15; d_gene: TRBD2; abundance: NA; j_gene: TRBJ2-1; CDR3aa: CASSLGAGGQYEQFF; CDR3nt: TGTGCCAGCAGCTTAGGGGCGGGAGGTCAGTATGAGCAGTTCTTC